This T cell receptor (beta chain) appears in the sequencing data of a study of blood T cell repertoires in COVID-19. Across the whole study: Researchers got acute and convalescent COVID-19 samples from the United States, Italy and Spain. The analysed material was cDNA or gDNA that came from T cells, B-cell-depleted T cells, or PBMCs.

Under the authors' procedure: The assay estimated nucleated cells by amplifying reference gene primers. Libraries were prepared by immunoSEQ multiplex PCR; TCRdb keeps only in-frame clonotypes and omits some of them. That table supplies the V and J calls and clone size; D and trimming were determined from the DNA. The sample includes tens of thousands of clones, 88% seen only once; the top ten take 6.5% to 8.5%. The receptor's source is a woman older than 75 with acute or convalescent COVID-19. The source material was peripheral blood.

The CDR3 nucleotides read TGTGCCAGCAGCTTAAAGTGGGACAGGGGGCTGGATGGCTACACCTTC. Encoded protein: CASSLKWDRGLDGYTF. V gene TRBV7-2 combines with J gene TRBJ1-2, with 12 bases fitting TRBD1. From germline, CDR1 is SGHTA and CDR2 FQGNSA. The CDR3 has 16 residues. V lost 2 bases to trimming and J lost 6 bases; unmatched junction nucleotides: 7.